Sequencing of this T cell receptor (beta chain) was carried out in a study of blood T cells in healthy people across ages. Points from the study as a whole: Per million T cells, the diversity of TCR beta decreased roughly linearly as age advanced.

Worth noting for this clonotype: Its cognate antigen is unknown.

The ends were cut back, 4 bases at V and 8 bases at J, with 12 bases in the middle. The CDR3 extends over 13 amino acids. Germline V gene sequence: CDR1 MNHEY, CDR2 SMNVEV (reference sequence). Alongside a J-beta primer mix, a sample-barcoded 5' primer served in a second PCR lasting about 7 to 11 cycles. TCRdb re-derived calls from the 5' RACE reads in MiXCR, one entry per CDR3 protein. The profile shows around 1,600,000 distinct CDR3 sequences, 40% to 45% of them singletons. This TCR was recovered from a woman between 18 and 30 years old in good health. The chain joins TRBV27 to TRBJ2-1; a weak D match, TRBD1 (6 bases). The sequenced sample consisted of blood. CDR3 loop: CASSWFTGHEQFF. CDR3 nucleotides: TGTGCCAGCAGTTGGTTCACAGGGCATGAGCAGTTCTTC.